These 24 T cell receptor beta chains share one sample of origin, sequenced in a study of T cell responses to AZD1222 COVID-19 vaccine (dated by TCRdb to 2020 to 2023). The time point label for this specimen denotes: baseline before first vaccination. Preparation of the library involved the immunoSEQ multiplex PCR assay. The table comes from immuneACCESS by way of TCRdb, which keeps in-frame sequences with V and J called. Part of the clones is missing from these tables; in studies checked, under half for an unresolved V gene and the rest for unknown reasons. The sample table holds approximately 120,000 clones, of which 80% to 90% were seen once. The ten largest clones add up to more than 4% of the sample. The sample in question was peripheral blood, obtained on day 0 of AZD1222 vaccination. The receptors come from an adult in good health.

The chain combines TRBV2 with TRBJ1-2; 11 positions match TRBD1. V dropped 3 bases and J dropped 4; count of bases not matched to a gene: 4. Germline-derived CDR1 and CDR2 are SNHLY and FYNNEI. There are 15 residues in the CDR3. As DNA, the CDR3 is TGTGCCAGCAGTGAGGACAGGGGGCGCGGCTATGGCTACACCTTC. It is translated as CASSEDRGRGYGYTF.

The CDR3: CASSQGSQLYEQYF. Written as DNA, the CDR3 is TGTGCCAGCAGCCAAGGTAGCCAACTTTACGAGCAGTACTTC. This chain connects TRBV4-2 to TRBJ2-7; D is unclear. Deletions cut 1 base from V and 4 bases from J, with 11 bases between. Germline CDR1 is LGHNA and CDR2 is YNFKEQ. This CDR3 region has 14 residues.

The chain employs TRBV2 and TRBJ2-3; 7 bases align to TRBD2. V shed 3 bases and J 0 bases; nucleotides not matched to a gene: 3. Germline values: CDR1 SNHLY, CDR2 FYNNEI. This CDR3 spans 15 amino acids. The CDR3 DNA reads TGTGCCAGCAGTGAGAGCGGGATGAGCACAGATACGCAGTATTTT. Protein: CASSESGMSTDTQYF.

The chain employs TRBV6-5 and TRBJ1-5; maybe TRBD1 (5 bases). Per germline, CDR1 MNHEY and CDR2 SVGAGI. V shed 7 bases and J shed 3 bases, with 13 bases lying between them. The CDR3 consists of 14 residues. CDR3 protein: CASTGRGVNQPQHF. In nucleotides, the CDR3 is TGTGCCAGCACAGGGAGAGGGGTCAATCAGCCCCAGCATTTT.

The genes are TRBV7-2 and TRBJ1-1; no clear D gene. The V end was cut by 5 bases, the J end by 1 base, with 8 bases between. The CDR3 totals 13 residues. Germline V gene lookup returns CDR1 SGHTA and CDR2 FQGNSA. In nucleotides, the CDR3 is TGTGCCAGCAGCGAGAACCAGAACACTGAAGCTTTCTTT. It yields the protein CASSENQNTEAFF.

V usage is TRBV28 and J usage is TRBJ1-3; D uncertain. The CDR3 extends over 11 amino acids. Trimming stripped 3 bases from V and 8 bases from J, with 5 bases between. Germline lookup yields CDR1 MDHEN and CDR2 SYDVKM. The CDR3 DNA follows: TGTGCCAGCAGTTTGGCGCACACCATATATTTT. Translation gives CASSLAHTIYF.

The V call is TRBV20-1, the J call TRBJ1-2; D is undetermined. The CDR3 is made up of 11 amino acids. Trimming took off 2 bases at V and 8 bases at J, with 9 bases between the two ends. The germline CDR1 and CDR2 sequences are DFQATT and SNEGSKA (reference sequence). CDR3: CSARRSFGYTF. The CDR3 DNA reads as TGCAGTGCTAGAAGATCTTTCGGCTACACCTTC.

The chain couples TRBV9 to TRBJ2-1; D unresolved. The V end was cut by 4 bases, the J end by 6 bases, with 17 bases between. CDR3 length equals 15 residues. Germline assignment: CDR1 SGDLS and CDR2 YYNGEE. The chain's CDR3 is CASSPLNPFGNEQFF. In DNA form, the CDR3 reads TGTGCCAGCAGCCCACTCAACCCCTTTGGCAATGAGCAGTTCTTC.

The genes are TRBV7-2 and TRBJ2-7; TRBD1 agrees at 7 bases. The CDR3 has 14 residues. Trimming at V came to 6 bases and at J to 7 bases, leaving 12 bases not matched to a gene. Germline values: CDR1 SGHTA, CDR2 FQGNSA. The CDR3 loop is CASRSGQYAGEQYF. CDR3 nucleotides: TGTGCCAGCAGGTCGGGACAGTACGCTGGGGAGCAGTACTTC.

The gene calls are TRBV15 and TRBJ2-1; possible D gene TRBD1, 5 bases. This CDR3 region has 16 residues. Germline V gives CDR1 LNHNV, CDR2 YYDKDF (reference sequence). V shed 0 bases and J shed 8 bases, with 17 bases lying between them. The CDR3 reads CATSRESAQARDEQFF. The DNA for the CDR3 is TGTGCCACCAGCAGAGAGTCCGCCCAAGCCAGGGATGAGCAGTTCTTC.

The chain has TRBV5-1 and TRBJ2-3, with 7 bases lining up with TRBD1. The CDR3 runs 14 residues. Per germline, CDR1 SGHRS and CDR2 YFSETQ. V lost 5 bases to trimming and J lost 8 bases; unmatched junction nucleotides: 11. CDR3 protein: CASSPYRGVSTQYF. The CDR3 nucleotides read TGCGCCAGCAGTCCTTACAGGGGTGTTAGTACGCAGTATTTT.

The V call is TRBV13, the J call TRBJ2-7; no firm D call. Trimming cost V 4 bases and J 2 bases, with 12 bases left between them. CDR1 and CDR2 from the germline V gene are PRHDT and FYEKMQ (reference sequence). The CDR3 totals 14 residues. The CDR3 DNA follows: TGTGCCAGCAGCTCAGAGTTAGATACCTACGAGCAGTACTTC. It specifies CASSSELDTYEQYF.

This clone was detected once. V and J are TRBV11-3 and TRBJ2-3; D perhaps matches TRBD2 (6 bases). The V and J ends lost 3 bases and 1 base respectively, with 14 bases between them. The CDR3 covers 16 residues. Germline V gene sequence: CDR1 SGHNT, CDR2 YENEEA. The CDR3 coding sequence is TGTGCCAGCAGCTTCGGGGCCTCGGGAGGCACAGATACGCAGTATTTT. Protein product: CASSFGASGGTDTQYF.

A note on this clone: Compared with germline, one end of the junction differs, possibly owing to a read error. V gene TRBV30 combines with J gene TRBJ1-5; 9 bases agree with TRBD1. The CDR3 has 13 residues. Germline CDR1 and CDR2: GTSNPN and SVGIG (reference sequence). The CDR3 DNA reads TGTGCCTGGAGCGAAAACTTGTACAGGGGGCGAAGTTTT. Protein product: CAWSENLYRGRSF.

This chain joins TRBV20-1 and TRBJ2-7; no clear D gene. V gave up 3 bases and J gave up 1 base, with 4 bases separating them. This CDR3 is built from 11 residues. The germline CDR1 and CDR2 sequences are DFQATT and SNEGSKA (reference sequence). CDR3 region: CSASDSYEQYF. The DNA of the CDR3 is TGCAGTGCTAGCGATTCCTACGAGCAGTACTTC.

The CDR3 nucleotides are TGTGCCAGCAGTCTCCTTGGAACCATATATTTT. Amino acids: CASSLLGTIYF. The chain joins TRBV28 to TRBJ1-3; D is ambiguous. Germline V gene lookup returns CDR1 MDHEN and CDR2 SYDVKM. The CDR3 extends over 11 amino acids. V lost 5 bases and J lost 10, with 9 bases in between.

This chain connects TRBV19 to TRBJ2-5, with 9 bases lining up with TRBD1. Per the germline V gene, CDR1 is LNHDA and CDR2 is SQIVND (reference sequence). CDR3 length: 15 residues. The V gene end was trimmed by 8 bases and the J gene end by 1 base; junction bases not matched to a gene: 8. CDR3 in DNA: TGTGCCAGTCACGGAGGACAGGGGCCCCAAGAGACCCAGTACTTC. Protein: CASHGGQGPQETQYF.

The table lists this clone with a few counts. V gene TRBV7-9 combines with J gene TRBJ2-5; D not certain. Trimming removed 5 bases at V and 1 base at J, with 14 bases between. Germline-derived CDR1 and CDR2 are SEHNR and FQNEAQ (reference sequence). The CDR3 is 15 amino acids. The CDR3 nucleotides are TGTGCCAGCAGCCCGAAATCTAGACTCCAAGAGACCCAGTACTTC. The encoded protein is CASSPKSRLQETQYF.

This chain uses TRBV28 with TRBJ2-7, with 10 bases matching TRBD1. Germline trimming cut 6 bases from V and 4 bases from J; bases unmatched to any gene: 6. The CDR3 is made up of 14 amino acids. Germline CDR1 is MDHEN and CDR2 is SYDVKM. CDR3 loop: CASRGTGEGYEQYF. The CDR3 DNA sequence: TGTGCCAGCAGAGGGACAGGGGAAGGGTACGAGCAGTACTTC.

The V gene is TRBV20-1, the J gene TRBJ2-7, with D possibly TRBD2 on 5 matching bases. CDR1 is DFQATT and CDR2 is SNEGSKA in the germline V gene (reference sequence). The V end lost 7 bases, the J end lost 0 bases, and 7 bases lay between the germline ends. The CDR3 consists of 11 residues. The DNA of the CDR3 is TGCAGTGGGGAGAGCTCCTACGAGCAGTACTTC. It encodes CSGESSYEQYF.

The chain combines TRBV2 with TRBJ1-3, with D perhaps matching TRBD1 (5 bases). Trimming cost V 6 bases and J 3 bases, with 12 bases left between them. The CDR3 loop spans 14 amino acids. The germline V gene has CDR1 SNHLY and CDR2 FYNNEI. CDR3 residues: CASRAGTDGNTIYF. In DNA form, the CDR3 reads TGTGCCAGCAGGGCCGGGACGGATGGAAACACCATATATTTT.

This chain connects TRBV28 to TRBJ1-2; D is undetermined. V lost 5 bases and J lost 8, with 6 bases in between. The germline V gene has CDR1 MDHEN and CDR2 SYDVKM. The CDR3 is made up of 10 amino acids. The CDR3 DNA is TGTGCCAGCAGTCCTCCCGGCTACACCTTC. Translating gives CASSPPGYTF.

As DNA, the CDR3 is TGCGCCAGCAGGGCTCTAGCGGGGGGTCGGACAGATACGCAGTATTTT. Encoded protein: CASRALAGGRTDTQYF. The genes are TRBV5-1 and TRBJ2-3, with 11 bases fitting TRBD2. The CDR3 runs to 16 residues. The V and J ends lost 5 bases and 3 bases, in that order; junction bases with no gene match: 8. Per the germline V gene, CDR1 is SGHRS and CDR2 is YFSETQ.

The chain employs TRBV5-1 and TRBJ2-2; perhaps TRBD1 as D (5 bases). The CDR3 is 19 amino acids. Per germline, CDR1 SGHRS and CDR2 YFSETQ. The germline V and J ends were trimmed by 0 bases and 4 bases, with 22 bases remaining between them. CDR3 in amino acids: CASSLASIGSQGGTGELFF. The CDR3 DNA reads TGCGCCAGCAGCTTGGCCTCTATAGGTTCTCAGGGTGGCACCGGGGAGCTGTTTTTT.